The clone carrying this T cell receptor (beta chain) occurred once. Its antigen is unknown. This CDR3 contains 12 residues. The sample is drawn from a study of cytomegalovirus exposure and HLA in healthy donors. Study conclusions and caveats: Per a later analysis, HLA-associated TCR beta chains showed more clonal expansion than other, equally common TCR beta chains.

The study ran its PCR with 60 Vbeta and 13 Jbeta primers. Libraries were prepared by immunoSEQ multiplex PCR; TCRdb keeps only in-frame clonotypes and omits some of them. The sample yields approximately 30,000 clones, around 40% seen once. The sequence derives from a woman between 50 and 59 years old in good health and CMV-seronegative. The chain combines TRBV21-1 with TRBJ1-5; the table gives TRBD1 as D, unverified against the DNA. TRBV21-1 is a recognized pseudogene. The sample taken for sequencing was PBMCs. CDR3 sequence (DNA): TGTGCCAGCAGCCCATGCGGGGACAGTCAGCATTTT. Translating it yields CASSPCGDSQHF.